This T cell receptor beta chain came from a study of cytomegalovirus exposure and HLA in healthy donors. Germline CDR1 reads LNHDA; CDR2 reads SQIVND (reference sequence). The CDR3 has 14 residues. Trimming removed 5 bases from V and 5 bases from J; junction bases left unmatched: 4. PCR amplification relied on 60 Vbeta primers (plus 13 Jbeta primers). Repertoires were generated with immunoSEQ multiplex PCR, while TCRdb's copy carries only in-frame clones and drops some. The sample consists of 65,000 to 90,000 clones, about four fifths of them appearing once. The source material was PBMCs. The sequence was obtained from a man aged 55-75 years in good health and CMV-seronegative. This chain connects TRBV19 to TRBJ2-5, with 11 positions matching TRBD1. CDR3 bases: TGTGCCAGTAGTTCGGACAGGGGGCGGGAGACCCAGTACTTC. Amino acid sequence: CASSSDRGRETQYF.